A selection of T cell receptor beta chains follows, all from one sample in a study of T-cell reconstitution after alpha-beta-depleted transplantation in children. Each CDR3 protein is one row after TCRdb ran MiXCR on the PCR reads. This sample has roughly 500,000 distinct CDR3 sequences; under 15% occur once, and the top ten carry 5% to 6%. The source was PBMCs from the stem cell graft donor, collected from the stem cell graft. These TCRs come from a human donor who donated a stem cell graft to a child with combined immunodeficiency. Each CDR3 is given with its conserved first and last residue. Fields, in order: CDR3 length, V gene, clone size, D gene, J gene, CDR3 protein, CDR3 DNA. D genes are given only for firm matches. Rows give clone size only sometimes, using once, few, many, or a class for an expanded clone.

>15|TRBV9|NA|TRBD2|TRBJ2-7
CASSVEVGGNYEQYF
TGTGCCAGCAGCGTAGAAGTCGGGGGGAACTACGAGCAGTACTTC
>14|TRBV12-3/TRBV12-4|few|TRBD1|TRBJ1-1
CASSPTGATTEAFF
TGTGCCAGCAGCCCGACAGGGGCGACCACTGAAGCTTTCTTT
>13|TRBV29-1|NA|TRBD2|TRBJ2-3
CSVTSVVTDTQYF
TGCAGCGTCACTAGCGTTGTCACAGATACGCAGTATTTT
>15|TRBV5-1|NA|NA|TRBJ2-7
CASSERQDRPYEQYF
TGCGCCAGCAGCGAGAGACAGGACCGACCCTACGAGCAGTACTTC
>14|TRBV10-3|NA|NA|TRBJ1-5
CAISEQRGEQPQHF
TGTGCCATCAGTGAACAAAGGGGTGAACAGCCCCAGCATTTT
>16|TRBV5-1|NA|NA|TRBJ1-5
CASSFGGSSGNQPQHF
TGCGCCAGCAGCTTTGGGGGCAGCTCCGGCAATCAGCCCCAGCATTTT
>13|TRBV29-1|NA|TRBD1|TRBJ1-5
CSVETGELRAQHF
TGCAGCGTTGAAACAGGGGAACTTAGGGCCCAGCATTTT
>13|TRBV12-3/TRBV12-4|many|TRBD1|TRBJ1-2
CASSFRQGYGYTF
TGTGCCAGCAGTTTTAGACAGGGGTATGGCTACACCTTC
>17|TRBV25-1|NA|TRBD2|TRBJ2-5
CASSERGASGVQETQYF
TGTGCCAGCAGTGAACGTGGGGCTAGCGGGGTTCAAGAGACCCAGTACTTC
>14|TRBV30|many|NA|TRBJ2-7
CAWSRDTGTYEQYF
TGTGCCTGGAGCCGGGACACCGGTACCTACGAGCAGTACTTC
>13|TRBV9|few|NA|TRBJ2-4
CASSVAVVDIQYF
TGTGCCAGCAGCGTAGCGGTGGTAGACATTCAGTACTTC
>13|TRBV29-1|NA|TRBD1|TRBJ1-2
CSGTDRTSYGYTF
TGCAGCGGAACGGACAGGACGAGCTATGGCTACACCTTC
>16|TRBV27|once|NA|TRBJ2-1
CASSTRGTVGGREKFF
TGTGCCAGCAGTACCCGGGGGACAGTTGGTGGGAGAGAAAAGTTCTTC
>13|TRBV12-3/TRBV12-4|many|NA|TRBJ1-1
CASSFVLNTEAFF
TGTGCCAGCAGTTTTGTTCTGAACACTGAAGCTTTCTTT
>15|TRBV6-5|NA|NA|TRBJ1-1
CASSYSNGVNTEAFF
TGTGCCAGCAGTTACTCAAATGGGGTGAACACTGAAGCTTTCTTT
>13|TRBV12-3/TRBV12-4|few|NA|TRBJ1-3
CASGKIQGYTIYF
TGTGCCAGTGGGAAAATACAGGGCTACACCATATATTTT
>15|TRBV7-9|NA|TRBD2|TRBJ2-7
CASSSETSGVYEQYF
TGTGCCAGCTCTTCGGAAACTAGCGGGGTATACGAGCAGTACTTC
>15|TRBV7-3|many|NA|TRBJ2-1
CASSLNAGSYNEQFF
TGTGCCAGCAGCTTAAATGCCGGGTCCTACAATGAGCAGTTCTTC
>17|TRBV7-6|NA|NA|TRBJ2-2
CASSLGMRGANTGELFF
TGTGCCAGCAGCTTAGGAATGAGGGGCGCGAACACCGGGGAGCTGTTTTTT
>16|TRBV4-1|NA|NA|TRBJ2-1
CASSQPGLSPYNEQFF
TGCGCCAGCAGCCAACCGGGACTTTCCCCCTACAATGAGCAGTTCTTC
>14|TRBV7-9|NA|NA|TRBJ2-7
CASSLPRQSYEQYF
TGTGCCAGCAGCTTACCGCGGCAGTCCTACGAGCAGTACTTC
>14|TRBV7-9|many|NA|TRBJ2-7
CASSLGGTTYEQYF
TGTGCCAGCAGCTTAGGGGGGACCACCTACGAGCAGTACTTC
>14|TRBV12-3/TRBV12-4|NA|TRBD1|TRBJ2-6
CASTDRAGANVLTF
TGTGCCAGCACTGACAGGGCTGGGGCCAACGTCCTGACTTTC
>14|TRBV24-1|few|NA|TRBJ2-1
CATSDLYLDNEQFF
TGTGCCACCAGTGATTTGTATCTGGACAATGAGCAGTTCTTC
>16|TRBV4-2|few|NA|TRBJ2-2
CASSQDPSLNTGELFF
TGTGCCAGCAGCCAAGATCCGAGCCTGAACACCGGGGAGCTGTTTTTT
>14|TRBV24-1|many|NA|TRBJ2-1
CATSDLRGLNEQFF
TGTGCCACCAGTGATTTGAGGGGCCTCAATGAGCAGTTCTTC
>17|TRBV5-5|NA|TRBD1|TRBJ2-7
CASNAPPGTGGAYEQYF
TGTGCCAGCAACGCCCCCCCCGGGACAGGGGGCGCGTACGAGCAGTACTTC
>12|TRBV6-5|many|TRBD2|TRBJ2-7
CASRTSGNEQYF
TGTGCCAGCCGGACTAGCGGTAACGAGCAGTACTTC
>16|TRBV4-3|few|TRBD1|TRBJ1-1
CASSQDTGQENTEAFF
TGCGCCAGCAGCCAAGATACCGGACAGGAGAACACTGAAGCTTTCTTT
>15|TRBV7-2|NA|TRBD2|TRBJ2-7
CASSQTSGRVDEQYF
TGTGCCAGCAGCCAGACTAGCGGGAGAGTGGACGAGCAGTACTTC
>15|TRBV5-6|NA|NA|TRBJ2-3
CASSHGGRRTDTQYF
TGTGCCAGCAGTCACGGTGGGCGGCGCACAGATACGCAGTATTTT
>19|TRBV7-3|NA|TRBD2|TRBJ2-2
CASSLTGLAGVPIGGELFF
TGTGCCAGCAGCTTAACTGGACTAGCGGGAGTGCCTATCGGCGGGGAGCTGTTTTTT
>19|TRBV4-2|NA|NA|TRBJ1-2
CASSRPGTRISGPHYGYTF
TGTGCCAGCAGCCGACCGGGGACAAGGATCTCGGGTCCCCATTATGGCTACACCTTC
>14|TRBV11-2|few|NA|TRBJ1-2
CASSALQNRYGYTF
TGTGCCAGCAGCGCCTTACAGAATCGCTATGGCTACACCTTC
>17|TRBV30|few|NA|TRBJ1-1
CAWSSWTALIPNTEAFF
TGTGCCTGGAGCAGTTGGACAGCACTAATTCCGAACACTGAAGCTTTCTTT
>15|TRBV6-5|NA|NA|TRBJ1-5
CASSSRRDSNQPQHF
TGTGCCAGCAGTTCCCGTAGAGATAGCAATCAGCCCCAGCATTTT
>16|TRBV18|NA|TRBD1|TRBJ2-1
CASSPPDRGPYNEQFF
TGTGCCAGCTCACCACCCGACAGGGGGCCTTACAATGAGCAGTTCTTC